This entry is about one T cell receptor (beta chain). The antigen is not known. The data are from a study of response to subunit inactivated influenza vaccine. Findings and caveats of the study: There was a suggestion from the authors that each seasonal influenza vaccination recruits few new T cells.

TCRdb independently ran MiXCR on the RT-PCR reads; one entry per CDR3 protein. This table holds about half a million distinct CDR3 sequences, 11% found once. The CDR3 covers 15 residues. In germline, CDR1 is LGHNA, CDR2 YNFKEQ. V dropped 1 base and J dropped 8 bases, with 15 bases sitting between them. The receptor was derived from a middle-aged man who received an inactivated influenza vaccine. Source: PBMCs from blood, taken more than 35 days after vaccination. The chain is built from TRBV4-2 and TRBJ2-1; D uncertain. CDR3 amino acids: CASSQGISRLDEQFF. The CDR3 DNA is TGTGCCAGCAGCCAAGGAATTAGCCGCCTTGATGAGCAGTTCTTC.